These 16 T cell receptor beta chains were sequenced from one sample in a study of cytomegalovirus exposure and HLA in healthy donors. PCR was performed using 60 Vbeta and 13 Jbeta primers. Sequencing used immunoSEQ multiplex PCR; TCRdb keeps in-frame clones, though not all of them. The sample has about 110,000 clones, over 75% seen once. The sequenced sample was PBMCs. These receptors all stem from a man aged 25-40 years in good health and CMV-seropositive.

CDR3 nucleotide sequence: TGTGCCAGCAGCTTAGAACCCGGGAACATTCAGTACTTC. This gives the protein CASSLEPGNIQYF. The chain joins TRBV11-2 to TRBJ2-4, with D unresolved. The CDR3 runs 13 residues. Germline V gene sequence: CDR1 SGHAT, CDR2 FQNNGV. V lost 0 bases and J lost 7, with 7 bases in between.

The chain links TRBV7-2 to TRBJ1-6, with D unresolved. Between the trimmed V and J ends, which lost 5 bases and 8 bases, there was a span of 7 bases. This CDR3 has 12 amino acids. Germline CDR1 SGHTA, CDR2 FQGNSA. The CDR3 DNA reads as TGTGCCAGCAGCGGAGAATATTCACCCCTCCACTTT. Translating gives CASSGEYSPLHF.

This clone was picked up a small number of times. CDR3 amino acids: CASSFGQSREQYF. The CDR3 region has the DNA TGTGCCAGCAGCTTTGGACAGTCCAGGGAGCAGTACTTC. This chain joins TRBV7-2 and TRBJ2-7; a weak D match, TRBD1 (6 bases). Germline V CDR1 and CDR2: SGHTA, FQGNSA. CDR3 length: 13 amino acids. V shed 3 bases and J shed 7 bases, with 13 bases lying between them.

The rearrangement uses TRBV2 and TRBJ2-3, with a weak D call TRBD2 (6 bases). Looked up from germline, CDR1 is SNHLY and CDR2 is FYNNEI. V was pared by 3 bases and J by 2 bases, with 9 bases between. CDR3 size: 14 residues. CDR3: CASSEADYTDTQYF. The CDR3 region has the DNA TGTGCCAGCAGTGAGGCGGACTACACAGATACGCAGTATTTT.

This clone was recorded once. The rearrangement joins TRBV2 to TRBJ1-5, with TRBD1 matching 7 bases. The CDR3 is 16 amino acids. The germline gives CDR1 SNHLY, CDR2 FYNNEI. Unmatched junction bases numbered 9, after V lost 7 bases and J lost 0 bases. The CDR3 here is CASTRTGADSNQPQHF. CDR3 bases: TGTGCCAGCACTCGAACAGGGGCCGATAGCAATCAGCCCCAGCATTTT.

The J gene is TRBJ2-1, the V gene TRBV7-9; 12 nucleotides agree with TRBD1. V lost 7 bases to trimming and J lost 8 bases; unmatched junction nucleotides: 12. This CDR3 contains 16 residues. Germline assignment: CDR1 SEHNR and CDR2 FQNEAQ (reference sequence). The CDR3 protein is CASILRPGQGADEQFF. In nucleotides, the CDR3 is TGTGCCAGCATCCTAAGACCGGGACAGGGGGCCGATGAGCAGTTCTTC.

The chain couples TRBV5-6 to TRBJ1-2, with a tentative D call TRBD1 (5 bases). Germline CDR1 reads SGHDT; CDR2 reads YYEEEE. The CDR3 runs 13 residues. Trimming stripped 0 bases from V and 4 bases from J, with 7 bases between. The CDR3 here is CASSLDQGYGYTF. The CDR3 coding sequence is TGTGCCAGCAGCTTGGACCAGGGCTATGGCTACACCTTC. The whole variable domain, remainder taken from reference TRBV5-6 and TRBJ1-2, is DAGVTQSPTHLIKTRGQQVTLRCSPKSGHDTVSWYQQALGQGPQFIFQYYEEEERQRGNFPDRFSGHQFPNYSSELNVNALLLGDSALYLCASSLDQGYGYTFGSGTRLTVV.

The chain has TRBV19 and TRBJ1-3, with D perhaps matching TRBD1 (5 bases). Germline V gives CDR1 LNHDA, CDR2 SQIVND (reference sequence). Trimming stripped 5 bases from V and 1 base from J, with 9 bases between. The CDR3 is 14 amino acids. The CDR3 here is CASSATVSGNTIYF. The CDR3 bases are TGTGCCAGTAGTGCGACAGTTTCTGGAAACACCATATATTTT.

The CDR3 bases are TGTGCCAGCACCCCGAGGAGGTATAGCAATCAGCCCCAGCATTTT. It encodes CASTPRRYSNQPQHF. The chain recombines TRBV6-1 with TRBJ1-5; unclear D gene. V lost 7 bases to trimming and J lost 0 bases, with 13 bases between them. This CDR3 is built from 15 residues. Germline V lookup: CDR1 MNHNS, CDR2 SASEGT.

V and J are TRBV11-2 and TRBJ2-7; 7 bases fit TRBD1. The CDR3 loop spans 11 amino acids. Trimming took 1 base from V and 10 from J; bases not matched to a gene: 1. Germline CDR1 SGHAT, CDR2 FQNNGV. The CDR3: CASSLGQGQYF. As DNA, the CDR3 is TGTGCCAGCAGCTTAGGACAGGGCCAGTACTTC.

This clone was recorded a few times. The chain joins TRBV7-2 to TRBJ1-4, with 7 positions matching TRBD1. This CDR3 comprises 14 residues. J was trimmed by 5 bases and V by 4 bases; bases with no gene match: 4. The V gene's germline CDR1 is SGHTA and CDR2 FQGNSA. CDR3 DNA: TGTGCCAGCAGCTCGAGGGGGCGAAATGAAAAACTGTTTTTT. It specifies CASSSRGRNEKLFF.

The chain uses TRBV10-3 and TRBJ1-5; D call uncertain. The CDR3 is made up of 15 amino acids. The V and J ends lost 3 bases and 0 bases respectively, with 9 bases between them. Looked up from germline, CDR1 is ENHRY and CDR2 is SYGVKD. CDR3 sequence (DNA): TGTGCCATCAGTGATCGGGTTAATAGCAATCAGCCCCAGCATTTT. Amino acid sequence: CAISDRVNSNQPQHF.

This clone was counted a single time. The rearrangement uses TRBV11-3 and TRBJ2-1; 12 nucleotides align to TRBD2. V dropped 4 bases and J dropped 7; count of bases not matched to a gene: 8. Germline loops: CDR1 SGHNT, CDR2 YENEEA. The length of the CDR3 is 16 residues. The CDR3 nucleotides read TGTGCCAGCAGCTCTCGGACTAGCGGGGTTGTAAATGAGCAGTTCTTC. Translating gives CASSSRTSGVVNEQFF.

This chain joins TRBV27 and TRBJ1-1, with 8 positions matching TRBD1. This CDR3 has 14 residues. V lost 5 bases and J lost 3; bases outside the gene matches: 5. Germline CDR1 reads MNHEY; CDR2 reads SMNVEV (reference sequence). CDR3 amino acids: CASSPGTGHTEAFF. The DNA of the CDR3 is TGTGCCAGCAGTCCCGGGACAGGACACACTGAAGCTTTCTTT.

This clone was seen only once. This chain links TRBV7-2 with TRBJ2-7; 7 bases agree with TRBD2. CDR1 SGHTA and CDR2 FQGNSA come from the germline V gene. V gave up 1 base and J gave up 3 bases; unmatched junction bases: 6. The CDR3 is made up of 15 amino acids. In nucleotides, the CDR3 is TGTGCCAGCAGCTTAGTGGGGGGGGATAGCTACGAGCAGTACTTC. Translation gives CASSLVGGDSYEQYF.

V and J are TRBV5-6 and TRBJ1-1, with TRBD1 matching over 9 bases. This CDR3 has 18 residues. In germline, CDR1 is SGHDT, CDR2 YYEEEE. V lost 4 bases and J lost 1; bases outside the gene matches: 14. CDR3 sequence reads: CASSETYRGRGTNTEAFF. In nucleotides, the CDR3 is TGTGCCAGCAGCGAAACCTACAGGGGGCGAGGGACGAACACTGAAGCTTTCTTT.